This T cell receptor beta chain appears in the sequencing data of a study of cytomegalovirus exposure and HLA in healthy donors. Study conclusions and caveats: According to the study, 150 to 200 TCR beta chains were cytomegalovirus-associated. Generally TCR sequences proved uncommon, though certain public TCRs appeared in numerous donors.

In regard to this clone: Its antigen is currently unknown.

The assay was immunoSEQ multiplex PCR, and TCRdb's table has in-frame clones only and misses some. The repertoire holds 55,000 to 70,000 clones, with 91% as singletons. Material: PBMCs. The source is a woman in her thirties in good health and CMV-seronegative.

CDR3 sequence reads: CASSQGVTGDSRSGAFF. Written as DNA, the CDR3 is TGTGCCAGCAGCCAAGGAGTTACTGGGGACAGCCGGTCGGGAGCTTTCTTT. The chain employs TRBV4-2 and TRBJ1-1, with TRBD1 matching over 7 bases. V was pared by 1 base and J by 10 bases, with 18 bases of the junction left unmatched. This CDR3 has 17 residues. Germline CDR1 and CDR2: LGHNA and YNFKEQ.